This TCR beta chain was recovered during a study of OX40 agonist ivuxolimab in advanced cancers. The overall study: Treatment of patients was with ivuxolimab, an agonistic anti-OX40 (CD134) antibody. Partial responses were recorded for three patients, including one with hepatocellular carcinoma and two with cutaneous melanoma.

Germline CDR1 and CDR2: SGHAT and FQNNGV. V was clipped by 3 bases and J by 9 bases, with 20 bases between them. This CDR3 is built from 15 residues. Only in-frame clones appear in the TCRdb table, and some are missing; sequencing was by immunoSEQ multiplex PCR. The sample consists of roughly 65,000 clones, 87% of them appearing once. This specimen was CD4+ or CD8+ T cells sorted from blood, taken in a trial of the OX40 agonist ivuxolimab. The rearrangement joins TRBV11-2 to TRBJ1-1; D is uncertain. This clonotype was sampled from an adult with an advanced solid tumor such as melanoma, head and neck, liver or kidney cancer. CDR3 protein: CASSFGPTTTRKAFF. The CDR3 DNA sequence: TGTGCCAGCAGCTTCGGTCCAACGACAACCCGGAAAGCTTTCTTT.